This TCR beta chain stems from a study of regulatory T cells in long-lasting Graves disease. Germline CDR1 and CDR2: GTSNPN and SVGIG (reference sequence). J lost 2 bases, V lost 2 bases, and 15 bases had no gene match. The CDR3 has 17 amino acids. Building of the TCR beta libraries involved iRepertoire HTBI primers and Arm-PCR of CDR3 regions. TCRdb re-called the multiplex PCR reads with MiXCR, one entry per CDR3 protein. The sample holds about 660,000 distinct CDR3 sequences, 30% seen once. Time point defined: persistent/refractory GD, antithyroid drugs over 5 years with positive TRAb. The TCR library was prepared using RNA isolated from PBMCs.

The specimen was peripheral blood mononuclear cells (PBMCs), collected when the disease was refractory, from a patient treated with antithyroid drugs. This chain connects TRBV30 to TRBJ2-7, with 7 bases lining up with TRBD1. The origin of this receptor is a female donor with Graves disease. Here the CDR3 DNA reads TGTGCCTGGAGTAACTTGAGGCCCGGGGACAGAACCTACGAGCAGTACTTC. It encodes CAWSNLRPGDRTYEQYF.